This entry is about one TCR beta chain. Antigen: not known. The PCR used 52 TRBV and 13 TRBJ primers. Sequencing was performed with immunoSEQ multiplex PCR; in TCRdb, only in-frame clones are kept and a portion is missing. This table holds 21,000 or so clones, roughly 93% found once. The data belong to a study of regulatory T cells. Findings of the study overall: Shannon entropy was nonsignificantly lower in patient CD8+ T cells than control CD8+ cells. Skewed V and J usage and few unique V-J pairs marked patient repertoires, most in Tregs.

The V gene lost 4 bases and the J gene lost 8 bases, with 2 bases spanning the gap. Germline V gene sequence: CDR1 DFQATT, CDR2 SNEGSKA (reference sequence). The CDR3 covers 8 residues. The sequenced material came from CD8+ T cells sorted from blood. The chain combines TRBV20-1 with TRBJ1-2; D gene ambiguous. This sequence originates from a child between 2 and 9 years old with CD3G deficiency. The CDR3 spells CSANGYTF. CDR3 in DNA: TGCAGTGCTAACGGCTACACCTTC.